This TCR beta chain originates from a study of blood T cell repertoires in COVID-19 (TCRdb year 2020). Study-level background: Samples from collaborators originated in the United States, Italy and Spain and spanned both the acute and convalescent phases of COVID-19. Where available, HLA class I and class II types were obtained from metadata supplied by the sample provider rather than from assay-based typing. Subjects who had been exposed to COVID-19, were actively infected with it, or had recovered from it provided the deeply sampled blood TCRbeta repertoires that made up the dataset. The material from the prospective study consisted of cDNA or gDNA derived from T cells, B-cell-depleted T cells, or PBMCs. Samples were obtained from the ongoing ImmuneRACE study (first 160 participants) and from 1,254 subjects provided by 6 global collaborators. The repertoires were released in a freely available public database intended as a resource for research on the immune response to SARS-CoV-2. Sample metadata almost always included a de-identified subject ID, COVID-19 status, age in years and sex.

As to this clone: The clone's antigen remains unknown. The input lacks base qualities; no much larger clone sits a single base away.

The immunoSEQ Assay, a bias-controlled multiplex PCR, was used to amplify TCRbeta CDR3 regions from genomic DNA. Regarding the original processing steps: The number of nucleated cells in each sample was estimated from the amplification of reference gene primers within the assay. Sequence reads were collapsed and filtered to measure the absolute abundance of every unique TCRbeta CDR3 rearrangement. For each sample, productive Simpson clonality was calculated as the square root of Simpson's diversity index across productive rearrangements. TCRdb carries this immuneACCESS record with in-frame sequences only. Its versions omit some clonotypes, under half of them owing to an unresolved V gene in the studies checked, with the rest unexplained. V and J calls and clone size are as listed in that table; D and trimming were resolved from the DNA. Counted in this sample were about 310,000 clones; about 85% of them appeared once. The ten top clones hold around 1.8% of the sample.

Participants in the prospective study were aged about 18 to 95 years, lived in some 24 United States geographic areas, and enrolled through a virtual design. To assign participants to cohorts, the prospective study relied on clinical history that participants themselves reported in a screening survey and a study questionnaire. Exposed participants had been in contact, within 2 weeks of entering the study, with a person who had a PCR-confirmed or clinician-diagnosed case of COVID-19. In the prospective study, mobile phlebotomists collected whole blood, serum and a nasopharyngeal or oropharyngeal swab from each participant. Additional blood draws and questionnaires over an approximately 2-month period could optionally be provided by prospective study participants. Before DNA extraction, blood samples from the prospective study were shipped at room temperature or frozen. CDR1 SQVTM and CDR2 ANQGSEA are derived from the germline V gene. Compared with germline, V lacks 8 bases and J lacks 2 bases; bases without a gene match: 10. Inclusive of the bounding cysteine and phenylalanine, the CDR3 is 14 residues long. The entry retains the CDR3 DNA only, 42 bases that are in frame from base 1.

What the work shows at the level of the full study, not this receptor alone: The amount of clinical and demographic metadata varied by source and participant and was provided uncurated.

The specimen was PBMCs or T cells enriched from blood (not recorded which). This receptor was obtained from a woman in her 30s who had been exposed to COVID-19. The rearranged chain carries TRBV29-1 and TRBJ2-3; 7 of the junction bases match TRBD1. The nucleotide sequence is given as TGCAGCTTGCGACAGGGCTCCCCCACAGATACGCAGTATTTT. Its protein product is CSLRQGSPTDTQYF.